The rows below give T cell receptor beta chains drawn from one sample of a study of shared clonotypes between healthy human individuals. Profiled with immunoSEQ multiplex PCR; TCRdb holds only in-frame clones, not every one. The sample lists some 1,900,000 clones, just under 95% occurring once. The sequenced material came from naive CD8+ T cells sorted from blood. The receptor source for this set is a man younger than 30 in good health. CDR3s include the opening cysteine and the closing phenylalanine or tryptophan. A D gene is named only where the DNA matches it firmly. The listing skips clone size in some rows; elsewhere it reads once, few, many or a size class.

j_call: TRBJ1-2
clone_size: NA
v_call: TRBV5-1
d_call: NA
cdr3_nt: TGCGCCAGCAGCTCCTCGGGGGAGGACAGCTATGGCTACACCTTC
cdr3_aa: CASSSSGEDSYGYTF

j_call: TRBJ2-1
clone_size: NA
v_call: TRBV7-9
d_call: TRBD1
cdr3_nt: TGTGCCAGCAGCTTGGCACAGGGGGTCAACAATGAGCAGTTCTTC
cdr3_aa: CASSLAQGVNNEQFF

j_call: TRBJ1-5
clone_size: NA
v_call: TRBV7-8
d_call: TRBD1
cdr3_nt: TGTGCCAGCAGCCCCCAGGGGGTTCAGCCCCAGCATTTT
cdr3_aa: CASSPQGVQPQHF

j_call: TRBJ2-1
clone_size: NA
v_call: TRBV5-6
d_call: NA
cdr3_nt: TGTGCCAGCAGCTTGGATGGGCTTTACAATGAGCAGTTCTTC
cdr3_aa: CASSLDGLYNEQFF

j_call: TRBJ2-1
clone_size: NA
v_call: TRBV5-5
d_call: NA
cdr3_nt: TGTGCCAGCAGCCTCGCGTGGGTTTACAATGAGCAGTTCTTC
cdr3_aa: CASSLAWVYNEQFF

j_call: TRBJ1-3
clone_size: NA
v_call: TRBV10-3
d_call: NA
cdr3_nt: TGTGCCATAAGACCTTTTGGAGGGTTCTCTGGAAACACCATATATTTT
cdr3_aa: CAIRPFGGFSGNTIYF

j_call: TRBJ2-3
clone_size: NA
v_call: TRBV6-4
d_call: TRBD2
cdr3_nt: TGTGCCAGCAGTGACTGGGGACTAGCAGCAGATACGCAGTATTTT
cdr3_aa: CASSDWGLAADTQYF

j_call: TRBJ2-2
clone_size: NA
v_call: TRBV9
d_call: NA
cdr3_nt: TGTGCCCCTGTGAGAACCGGGGAGCTGTTTTTT
cdr3_aa: CAPVRTGELFF

j_call: TRBJ2-1
clone_size: NA
v_call: TRBV19
d_call: NA
cdr3_nt: TGTGCCAGTAGTAGGGATACACAGGGAAATGAGCAGTTCTTC
cdr3_aa: CASSRDTQGNEQFF

j_call: TRBJ2-7
clone_size: NA
v_call: TRBV4-3
d_call: NA
cdr3_nt: TGCGCCAGCAGCCCGGTGGGGCGGGGCTCCTACGAGCAGTACTTC
cdr3_aa: CASSPVGRGSYEQYF

j_call: TRBJ2-3
clone_size: NA
v_call: TRBV4-3
d_call: TRBD1
cdr3_nt: TGCGCCAGCAGCCAAGAGGGACAGGGCGGCGATACGCAGTATTTT
cdr3_aa: CASSQEGQGGDTQYF

j_call: TRBJ2-3
clone_size: NA
v_call: TRBV7-9
d_call: TRBD2
cdr3_nt: TGTGCCAGCAACCAAGGACTAGCGGACACAGATACGCAGTATTTT
cdr3_aa: CASNQGLADTDTQYF

j_call: TRBJ1-2
clone_size: NA
v_call: TRBV9
d_call: TRBD1
cdr3_nt: TGTGCCAGCAGCCCAGGGGGCGCGTTTGGCTACACCTTC
cdr3_aa: CASSPGGAFGYTF

j_call: TRBJ2-7
clone_size: NA
v_call: TRBV27
d_call: NA
cdr3_nt: TGTGCCAGCAGTGACCTTAGCAGTTACGAGCAGTACTTC
cdr3_aa: CASSDLSSYEQYF

j_call: TRBJ2-5
clone_size: NA
v_call: TRBV11-2
d_call: NA
cdr3_nt: TGTGCCAGCAGCTTAATTCGTATAAAGGGGGCCGCGGGGGAGACCCAGTACTTC
cdr3_aa: CASSLIRIKGAAGETQYF

j_call: TRBJ2-7
clone_size: NA
v_call: TRBV6-1
d_call: TRBD2
cdr3_nt: TGTGCCAGCAGTGCCTTAACTGGACTAGCCTACGAGCAGTACTTC
cdr3_aa: CASSALTGLAYEQYF

j_call: TRBJ2-3
clone_size: NA
v_call: TRBV9
d_call: TRBD1
cdr3_nt: TGTGCCAGTTGGGACAGTTACACAGATACGCAGTATTTT
cdr3_aa: CASWDSYTDTQYF

j_call: TRBJ1-3
clone_size: NA
v_call: TRBV2
d_call: TRBD1
cdr3_nt: TGTGCCAGCAGGGGGGACAGTTCCCCCTCTGGAAACACCATATATTTT
cdr3_aa: CASRGDSSPSGNTIYF

j_call: TRBJ1-2
clone_size: NA
v_call: TRBV5-1
d_call: TRBD1
cdr3_nt: TGCGCCAGCAGCTTGGGGACAGGGCTGATCTACACCTTC
cdr3_aa: CASSLGTGLIYTF

j_call: TRBJ1-4
clone_size: NA
v_call: TRBV5-6
d_call: TRBD1
cdr3_nt: TGTGCCAGCAGCTTGGGACAGGGGGTTGAAAAACTGTTTTTT
cdr3_aa: CASSLGQGVEKLFF

j_call: TRBJ1-1
clone_size: NA
v_call: TRBV6-5
d_call: NA
cdr3_nt: TGTGCCAGCGGGGGCGGCACTGAAGCTTTCTTT
cdr3_aa: CASGGGTEAFF

j_call: TRBJ1-3
clone_size: NA
v_call: TRBV29-1
d_call: NA
cdr3_nt: TGCAGCGTCGACAGCTTTCCAGGAAACACCATATATTTT
cdr3_aa: CSVDSFPGNTIYF

j_call: TRBJ1-1
clone_size: NA
v_call: TRBV4-1
d_call: NA
cdr3_nt: TGCGCCAGCAGCTACGGGGTGAACACTGAAGCTTTCTTT
cdr3_aa: CASSYGVNTEAFF

j_call: TRBJ1-6
clone_size: few
v_call: TRBV27
d_call: TRBD1
cdr3_nt: TGTGCCAGCAGGGCCACAGGGGGTATGGTGGATTCACCCCTCCACTTT
cdr3_aa: CASRATGGMVDSPLHF

j_call: TRBJ2-2
clone_size: NA
v_call: TRBV2
d_call: NA
cdr3_nt: TGTGCCAGCGGTGGCACCGGGGAGCTGTTTTTT
cdr3_aa: CASGGTGELFF

j_call: TRBJ2-7
clone_size: NA
v_call: TRBV27
d_call: TRBD2
cdr3_nt: TGTGCCAGCAGTCCCTCTCGGGGGGAGAAGCCCTACGAGCAGTACTTC
cdr3_aa: CASSPSRGEKPYEQYF

j_call: TRBJ1-2
clone_size: NA
v_call: TRBV7-9
d_call: TRBD1
cdr3_nt: TGTGCCAGCAGCTTAGACAGGGGGATAAATGGCTACACCTTC
cdr3_aa: CASSLDRGINGYTF

j_call: TRBJ2-7
clone_size: NA
v_call: TRBV6-5
d_call: TRBD1
cdr3_nt: TGTGCCAGCAATACGGGACAGAACTCCTACGAGCAGTACTTC
cdr3_aa: CASNTGQNSYEQYF

j_call: TRBJ1-3
clone_size: NA
v_call: TRBV9
d_call: NA
cdr3_nt: TGTGCCAGCACAGGACAGTCCTCTGGAAACACCATATATTTT
cdr3_aa: CASTGQSSGNTIYF

j_call: TRBJ2-7
clone_size: once
v_call: TRBV13
d_call: TRBD2
cdr3_nt: TGTGCCAGCAGCCAAGTGAAAAGCGGGAGGATCTACGAGCAGTACTTC
cdr3_aa: CASSQVKSGRIYEQYF

j_call: TRBJ1-5
clone_size: NA
v_call: TRBV5-4
d_call: NA
cdr3_nt: TGTGCCAGCAGCTTTTTTGACGGAACTAATCAGCCCCAGCATTTT
cdr3_aa: CASSFFDGTNQPQHF

j_call: TRBJ1-3
clone_size: NA
v_call: TRBV6-1
d_call: NA
cdr3_nt: TGTGCCAGCAGTGAATATGGGGGAAACTTTGGAAACACCATATATTTT
cdr3_aa: CASSEYGGNFGNTIYF

j_call: TRBJ1-5
clone_size: NA
v_call: TRBV4-1
d_call: NA
cdr3_nt: TGCGCCAGCAGCCTCGGGCCCGCAGGGGACAATCAGCCCCAGCATTTT
cdr3_aa: CASSLGPAGDNQPQHF

j_call: TRBJ2-2
clone_size: NA
v_call: TRBV25-1
d_call: NA
cdr3_nt: TGTGCCAGCAGCTCACTGGGGAACGGGGAGCTGTTTTTT
cdr3_aa: CASSSLGNGELFF

j_call: TRBJ2-3
clone_size: once
v_call: TRBV10-2
d_call: NA
cdr3_nt: TGCGCCAGCAGTGAAAGGGGGTACGGATTATTTAGCACAGATACGCAGTATTTT
cdr3_aa: CASSERGYGLFSTDTQYF

j_call: TRBJ2-2
clone_size: NA
v_call: TRBV5-1
d_call: TRBD1
cdr3_nt: TGCGCCAGCAGCTTTCATCAGGGGGCGGCCGGGGAGCTGTTTTTT
cdr3_aa: CASSFHQGAAGELFF

j_call: TRBJ2-7
clone_size: NA
v_call: TRBV5-1
d_call: TRBD2
cdr3_nt: TGCGCCAGCAGCTTGGAACCGGGACTAGCGGGCTACGAGCAGTACTTC
cdr3_aa: CASSLEPGLAGYEQYF

j_call: TRBJ1-2
clone_size: NA
v_call: TRBV6-1
d_call: TRBD1
cdr3_nt: TGTGCCAGCAGTCTCGCCTGGACAGGGAACTATGGCTACACCTTC
cdr3_aa: CASSLAWTGNYGYTF

j_call: TRBJ2-2
clone_size: NA
v_call: TRBV10-3
d_call: TRBD2
cdr3_nt: TGTGCCATCAGTGAGGTTGGGGGGGGTCCCACCGGGGAGCTGTTTTTT
cdr3_aa: CAISEVGGGPTGELFF

j_call: TRBJ2-1
clone_size: NA
v_call: TRBV7-6
d_call: NA
cdr3_nt: TGTGCCAGCAGCTTAGCGCAGGGGTTAGCCTACAATGAGCAGTTCTTC
cdr3_aa: CASSLAQGLAYNEQFF

j_call: TRBJ2-7
clone_size: NA
v_call: TRBV11-2
d_call: NA
cdr3_nt: TGTGCCAGCAGCTTGGCCAGAGTCTACGAGCAGTACTTC
cdr3_aa: CASSLARVYEQYF

j_call: TRBJ1-3
clone_size: NA
v_call: TRBV10-1
d_call: NA
cdr3_nt: TGCGCCAGCAGTGAAGGGAGCTCTGGAAACACCATATATTTT
cdr3_aa: CASSEGSSGNTIYF

j_call: TRBJ2-2
clone_size: NA
v_call: TRBV6-6
d_call: TRBD1
cdr3_nt: TGTGCCAGCAGTTTGACAGGGGGTCATAACACCGGGGAGCTGTTTTTT
cdr3_aa: CASSLTGGHNTGELFF

j_call: TRBJ2-7
clone_size: NA
v_call: TRBV21-1
d_call: NA
cdr3_nt: TGTGCCAGCAGCAGGAACGAGCAGTACTTC
cdr3_aa: CASSRNEQYF

j_call: TRBJ1-5
clone_size: NA
v_call: TRBV29-1
d_call: TRBD1
cdr3_nt: TGCAGCGCCGTAAGACCTACAGACAGGGATAATCAGCCCCAGCATTTT
cdr3_aa: CSAVRPTDRDNQPQHF

j_call: TRBJ2-6
clone_size: NA
v_call: TRBV10-2
d_call: TRBD2
cdr3_nt: TGCGCCAGCAGAGGCCTAGCGGGAGGGCCTGGGGCCAACGTCCTGACTTTC
cdr3_aa: CASRGLAGGPGANVLTF

j_call: TRBJ2-3
clone_size: NA
v_call: TRBV2
d_call: NA
cdr3_nt: TGTGCCAGCAGTGAATTTGGGGGCCCGAGTTACACAGATACGCAGTATTTT
cdr3_aa: CASSEFGGPSYTDTQYF

j_call: TRBJ2-5
clone_size: NA
v_call: TRBV6-5
d_call: TRBD1
cdr3_nt: TGTGCCAGCAGCCTAACAGGGGGCGAAGAGACCCAGTACTTC
cdr3_aa: CASSLTGGEETQYF

j_call: TRBJ2-7
clone_size: NA
v_call: TRBV28
d_call: NA
cdr3_nt: TGTGCCAGCAGCCTTCCCACCGGTTTCTCCTACGAGCAGTACTTC
cdr3_aa: CASSLPTGFSYEQYF

j_call: TRBJ2-4
clone_size: NA
v_call: TRBV28
d_call: NA
cdr3_nt: TGTGCCAGCAGCCCGGATACGGGAAGGGACATTCAGTACTTC
cdr3_aa: CASSPDTGRDIQYF

j_call: TRBJ2-3
clone_size: NA
v_call: TRBV27
d_call: TRBD2
cdr3_nt: TGTGCCAGCAGTCCCCGCCCTAGCGGGGGGGATACGCAGTATTTT
cdr3_aa: CASSPRPSGGDTQYF

j_call: TRBJ2-2
clone_size: NA
v_call: TRBV7-9
d_call: TRBD1
cdr3_nt: TGTGCCAGCAGCCCCTGGACAGGGCCCAATCCCGGGGAGCTGTTTTTT
cdr3_aa: CASSPWTGPNPGELFF